These 22 T cell receptor beta chains were sequenced from one sample in a study of a mutant IDH1 vaccine in newly diagnosed glioma. Noted time point: week 35, safety follow-up. Every vaccination contained 300 ug of the mutant IDH1 20-mer peptide and was paired with topical imiquimod. These receptors lack a known antigen. The assay was immunoSEQ multiplex PCR, and TCRdb's table has in-frame clones only and misses some. The sample has approximately 60,000 clones, 86% seen once. Sample: PBMCs, taken from a glioma patient whose treatment included an IDH1 peptide vaccine. The receptors stem from a man aged 40-49 years with glioma.

V is TRBV7-2 and J is TRBJ2-3; D is undetermined. CDR1 is SGHTA, CDR2 FQGNSA, per germline. There are 14 residues in the CDR3. The V gene lost 0 bases and the J gene lost 4 bases, with 8 bases spanning the gap. The CDR3 sequence is CASSLADMSDTQYF. The CDR3, as DNA: TGTGCCAGCAGCTTAGCTGATATGTCAGATACGCAGTATTTT.

This clone was counted once. The CDR3, as DNA: TGTGCCAGCAGGATTTCTCTGGGAGATCAGCCCCAGCATTTT. It codes for CASRISLGDQPQHF. The chain employs TRBV7-2 and TRBJ1-5; D ambiguous. The CDR3 has 14 residues. Per the germline V gene, CDR1 is SGHTA and CDR2 is FQGNSA. V dropped 6 bases and J dropped 5 bases, with 14 bases sitting between them.

This clone was detected a few times. The chain recombines TRBV6-5 with TRBJ2-3; 8 bases agree with TRBD2. The V gene's germline CDR1 is MNHEY and CDR2 SVGAGI. The CDR3 length is 14 residues. J was trimmed by 4 bases and V by 7 bases; bases with no gene match: 7. The CDR3 DNA follows: TGTGCCAGCACGGATAGCGGGGTGGCAGATACGCAGTATTTT. It codes for CASTDSGVADTQYF.

The V gene is TRBV7-2, the J gene TRBJ1-4; D gene unclear. Trimming stripped 3 bases from V and 4 bases from J, with 9 bases between. CDR3 length equals 14 residues. The germline CDR1 and CDR2 sequences are SGHTA and FQGNSA. The CDR3 DNA is TGTGCCAGCAGCTTTTATGGGCATAATGAAAAACTGTTTTTT. Amino acids: CASSFYGHNEKLFF.

This clone was recorded only once. The CDR3 is CASSPTGLYTDTQYF. The DNA for the CDR3 is TGTGCCAGCTCGCCGACAGGGTTGTACACAGATACGCAGTATTTT. This sequence joins TRBV18 and TRBJ2-3; 7 bases match TRBD1. CDR3 length equals 15 residues. Germline loops: CDR1 KGHSH, CDR2 LQKENI. The junction had 8 bases not matched to a gene; V was cut back by 6 bases and J by 2 bases.

This clone occurred once. The chain uses TRBV7-8 and TRBJ1-2, with a possible D match to TRBD1 (6 bases). This CDR3 region has 18 residues. Germline V gene data show CDR1 as SGHVS and CDR2 as FQNEAQ. The V and J ends lost 4 bases and 0 bases respectively, with 21 bases between them. In DNA form, the CDR3 reads TGTGCCAGCAGCTCCCATCGGGCAGGGGCGGGAGCTAACTATGGCTACACCTTC. Protein sequence: CASSSHRAGAGANYGYTF.

The chain recombines TRBV29-1 with TRBJ1-3; a weak D match, TRBD1 (5 bases). The CDR3 has 14 amino acids. The germline V and J ends were trimmed by 1 base and 0 bases, with 7 bases remaining between them. Germline V lookup: CDR1 SQVTM, CDR2 ANQGSEA. The CDR3, as DNA: TGCAGCGTTGAAGGGGGCTTCTCTGGAAACACCATATATTTT. This gives the protein CSVEGGFSGNTIYF.

The chain has TRBV2 and TRBJ1-5; D is perhaps TRBD1 (5 bases). CDR3 length: 14 amino acids. V was trimmed by 5 bases and J by 4 bases, leaving 12 bases between them. From germline, CDR1 is SNHLY and CDR2 FYNNEI. The CDR3 DNA is TGTGCCAGCAGTTCCCTCGGGGGAAATCAGCCCCAGCATTTT. Translating gives CASSSLGGNQPQHF.

The V gene is TRBV7-8, the J gene TRBJ1-5; D gene unclear. The CDR3 is 15 amino acids. Trimming left V 2 bases short and J 3 bases short, with 11 bases between. Per germline, CDR1 SGHVS and CDR2 FQNEAQ. The CDR3 loop is CASSLTLWDNQPQHF. CDR3 nucleotide sequence: TGTGCCAGCAGCTTAACTTTGTGGGACAATCAGCCCCAGCATTTT.

The V gene is TRBV29-1, the J gene TRBJ2-2, with D possibly matching TRBD1 (6 bases). This CDR3 spans 16 amino acids. Germline V gene sequence: CDR1 SQVTM, CDR2 ANQGSEA. V was clipped by 7 bases and J by 1 base, with 19 bases between them. CDR3 protein: CSAEGFQGRNTGELFF. CDR3 in DNA: TGCAGCGCCGAGGGGTTCCAGGGGAGGAACACCGGGGAGCTGTTTTTT.

V usage is TRBV6-5 and J usage is TRBJ2-7, with D possibly being TRBD1 (5 bases). The CDR3 runs to 14 residues. Germline loops: CDR1 MNHEY, CDR2 SVGAGI. With 0 bases removed from V and 3 bases from J, the gap between germline ends came to 9 bases. CDR3 region: CASSYSNRFYEQYF. DNA of the CDR3: TGTGCCAGCAGTTACTCGAACAGGTTCTACGAGCAGTACTTC.

V usage is TRBV5-1 and J usage is TRBJ1-2; D is perhaps TRBD1 (6 bases). CDR1 and CDR2 from the germline V gene are SGHRS and YFSETQ. V gave up 7 bases and J gave up 0 bases, with 13 bases separating them. There are 14 residues in the CDR3. CDR3 nucleotide sequence: TGCGCCAGCCAAGGGGGGGGAGCTAACTATGGCTACACCTTC. Protein product: CASQGGGANYGYTF.

In this sample, this clone turned up once. The chain recombines TRBV7-6 with TRBJ2-1; D gene unclear. Trimming removed 1 base at V and 5 bases at J, with 15 bases between. The CDR3 consists of 16 residues. The germline gives CDR1 SGHVS, CDR2 FNYEAQ. CDR3 coding DNA: TGTGCCAGCAGCTTAGAAGCCCACGTTCTGGACAATGAGCAGTTCTTC. This gives the protein CASSLEAHVLDNEQFF.

The chain carries TRBV7-9 and TRBJ2-5, with 15 bases aligning to TRBD2. The V segment lost 5 bases and the J segment 5 bases; nucleotides outside the gene matches: 9. The CDR3 is 17 amino acids. CDR1 is SEHNR, CDR2 FQNEAQ, per germline (reference sequence). The CDR3, as DNA: TGTGCCAGCAGCCCAAGGACTAGCGGGAGGGCCGGGGAGACCCAGTACTTC. This sequence encodes CASSPRTSGRAGETQYF.

This chain uses TRBV27 with TRBJ2-7; D gene ambiguous. Trimming took 7 bases from V and 2 from J, leaving 6 bases between them. This CDR3 has 11 amino acids. CDR1 is MNHEY, CDR2 SMNVEV, per germline (reference sequence). This chain's CDR3 is CASKAAYEQYF. In nucleotides, the CDR3 is TGTGCCAGCAAAGCTGCCTACGAGCAGTACTTC.

The chain has TRBV27 and TRBJ2-1, with 10 bases matching TRBD2. This CDR3 has 14 amino acids. Looked up from germline, CDR1 is MNHEY and CDR2 is SMNVEV (reference sequence). J was trimmed by 9 bases and V by 2 bases; bases with no gene match: 4. This chain's CDR3 is CASSLSTSGAEQFF. Here the CDR3 DNA reads TGTGCCAGCAGTTTAAGTACTAGCGGGGCTGAGCAGTTCTTC.

The J gene is TRBJ2-3, the V gene TRBV7-3; D might be TRBD2 (5 bases). The CDR3 is made up of 15 amino acids. V was clipped by 5 bases and J by 0 bases, with 12 bases between them. The germline gives CDR1 SGHTA, CDR2 FQGTGA. DNA for the CDR3: TGTGCCAGCAGCCCACAAGCGGTTAGCACAGATACGCAGTATTTT. This sequence encodes CASSPQAVSTDTQYF.

The chain uses TRBV5-6 and TRBJ2-3, with D tentatively TRBD1 (6 bases). The CDR3 has 14 residues. The V gene's germline CDR1 is SGHDT and CDR2 YYEEEE. Trimming took 1 base from V and 8 from J, leaving 14 bases between them. CDR3 amino acids: CASSLWQGKSTQYF. The CDR3 DNA follows: TGTGCCAGCAGCTTGTGGCAGGGGAAGAGTACGCAGTATTTT.

The rearrangement joins TRBV6-5 to TRBJ1-2; 7 bases map to TRBD1. The CDR3 runs 15 residues. Germline-derived CDR1 and CDR2 are MNHEY and SVGAGI. V shed 8 bases and J 7 bases; nucleotides not matched to a gene: 16. The CDR3 nucleotides read TGTGCCAGCCATAGTACGGAGACAGGGACCGGTGGCTACACCTTC. Protein: CASHSTETGTGGYTF.

This rearrangement joins TRBV11-2 to TRBJ1-2, with TRBD1 matching 7 bases. V lost 6 bases, J lost 4 bases, and 8 bases stayed unmatched. The germline V gene encodes CDR1 SGHAT and CDR2 FQNNGV. The CDR3 has 14 residues. This CDR3 is CASRALRGGYGYTF. CDR3 in DNA: TGTGCCAGCAGAGCTCTCAGGGGGGGCTATGGCTACACCTTC.

This chain joins TRBV2 and TRBJ2-7; TRBD2 agrees at 8 bases. Germline CDR1 is SNHLY and CDR2 is FYNNEI. Trimming removed 4 bases from V and 2 bases from J; junction bases left unmatched: 10. The CDR3 contains 16 residues. Here the CDR3 reads CASSVTYGGGTYEQYF. In DNA, the CDR3 is TGTGCCAGCAGTGTAACCTATGGCGGGGGGACCTACGAGCAGTACTTC.

CDR3 loop: CAISLDRADTQYF. CDR3 nucleotide sequence: TGTGCCATCAGTTTGGACAGAGCCGATACGCAGTATTTT. The rearrangement joins TRBV10-3 to TRBJ2-3; tentative D call: TRBD1 (6 bases). CDR3 length equals 13 residues. Deletions cut 5 bases from V and 6 bases from J, with 12 bases between. Per germline, CDR1 ENHRY and CDR2 SYGVKD.